This T cell receptor (beta chain) was sequenced for a study of T cell changes during pregnancy in multiple sclerosis. After removal of 0 bases from V and 0 bases from J, the junction contained 3 bases not matched to a gene. The germline V gene encodes CDR1 LGHNA and CDR2 YNFKEQ. The CDR3 is 16 amino acids. Assay: immunoSEQ multiplex PCR; the TCRdb copy retains only in-frame clones and omits some. The sample shows 25,000 to 35,000 clones, roughly nine tenths of them seen only once. This TCR came from a female donor with multiple sclerosis, enrolled in a pregnancy study. Sample: CD8+ T cells from peripheral blood mononuclear cells, taken in the second trimester of pregnancy. The V gene is TRBV4-2, the J gene TRBJ2-3, with 7 positions matching TRBD2. The CDR3 region is CASSQEGGTSTDTQYF. Here the CDR3 DNA reads TGTGCCAGCAGCCAAGAGGGGGGGACTAGCACAGATACGCAGTATTTT.